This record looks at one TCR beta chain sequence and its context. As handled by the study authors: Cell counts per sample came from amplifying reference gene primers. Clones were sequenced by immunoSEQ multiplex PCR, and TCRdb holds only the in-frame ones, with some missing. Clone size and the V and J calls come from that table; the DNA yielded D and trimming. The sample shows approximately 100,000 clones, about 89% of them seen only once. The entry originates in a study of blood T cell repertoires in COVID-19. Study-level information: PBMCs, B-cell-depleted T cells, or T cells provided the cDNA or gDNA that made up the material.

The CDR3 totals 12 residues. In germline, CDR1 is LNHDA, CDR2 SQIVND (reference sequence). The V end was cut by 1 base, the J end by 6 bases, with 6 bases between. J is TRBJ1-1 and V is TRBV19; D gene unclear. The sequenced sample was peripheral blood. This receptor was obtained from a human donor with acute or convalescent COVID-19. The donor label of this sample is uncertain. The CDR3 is CASSIGIAEAFF. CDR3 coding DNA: TGTGCCAGTAGTATAGGTATCGCTGAAGCTTTCTTT.